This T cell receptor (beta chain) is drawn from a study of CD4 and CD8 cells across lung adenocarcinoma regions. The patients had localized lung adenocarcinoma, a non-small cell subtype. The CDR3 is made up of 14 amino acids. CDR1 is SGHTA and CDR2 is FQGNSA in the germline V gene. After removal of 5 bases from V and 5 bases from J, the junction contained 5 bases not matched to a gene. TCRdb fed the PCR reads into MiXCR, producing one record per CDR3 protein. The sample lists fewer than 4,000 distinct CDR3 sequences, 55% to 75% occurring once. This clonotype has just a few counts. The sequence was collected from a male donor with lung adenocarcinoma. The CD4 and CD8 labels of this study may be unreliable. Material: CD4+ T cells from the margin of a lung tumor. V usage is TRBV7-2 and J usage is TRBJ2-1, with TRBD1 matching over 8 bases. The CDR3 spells CASSPWTGNNEQFF. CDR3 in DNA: TGTGCCAGCAGCCCGTGGACAGGGAACAATGAGCAGTTCTTC.